The 28 T cell receptor beta chains in this list originate from one sample, sequenced in a study of shared clonotypes between healthy human individuals. Here immunoSEQ multiplex PCR was the method, and the copy in TCRdb shows in-frame clones only, minus some. The sample carries approximately 2.3 million clones, just over 90% recorded once. Sample: naive CD4+ T cells from PBMCs. The subset is: CD45RA+ positively selected. Every receptor here comes from a man younger than 35 in good health. Some clones in this sample may be carry-over from other donors' samples.

This chain's CDR3 is CASSSYRDRGRSGGNTIYF. The CDR3 coding sequence is TGTGCCAGCAGTTCATACCGGGACAGGGGAAGAAGTGGTGGCAACACCATATATTTT. J is TRBJ1-3 and V is TRBV28, with 10 positions matching TRBD1. The CDR3 sequence is 19 residues long. Germline CDR1 and CDR2: MDHEN and SYDVKM. The V gene end was trimmed by 4 bases and the J gene end by 7 bases; junction bases not matched to a gene: 19.

The chain combines TRBV28 with TRBJ2-2; 8 bases are a match to TRBD2. CDR3 length: 16 amino acids. The J segment lost 2 bases and the V segment lost 2 bases, leaving 4 bases of the junction unmatched. The germline CDR1 and CDR2 sequences are MDHEN and SYDVKM. CDR3 protein: CASSLIIAGNTGELFF. DNA of the CDR3: TGTGCCAGCAGTTTAATAATAGCGGGAAACACCGGGGAGCTGTTTTTT.

Comment on this clone: The same CDR3 arises from other DNA sequences in this sample as well. This sequence joins TRBV7-2 and TRBJ1-5; D uncertain. The CDR3 length is 14 residues. Germline V gives CDR1 SGHTA, CDR2 FQGNSA. V lost 5 bases and J 3 bases, leaving 11 bases between the germline ends. CDR3 DNA sequence: TGTGCCAGCAGCCTGGTGGGTATCAATCAGCCCCAGCATTTT. Its protein product is CASSLVGINQPQHF. Complete variable domain (other parts from reference TRBV7-2 and TRBJ1-5): GAGVSQSPSNKVTEKGKDVELRCDPISGHTALYWYRQSLGQGLEFLIYFQGNSAPDKSGLPSDRFSAERTGGSVSTLTIQRTQQEDSAVYLCASSLVGINQPQHFGDGTRLSIL.

The gene calls are TRBV5-1 and TRBJ2-7; 8 bases line up with TRBD2. J lost 3 bases, V lost 1 base, and 6 bases had no gene match. Germline-derived CDR1 and CDR2 are SGHRS and YFSETQ. The CDR3 spans 15 residues. This CDR3 is CASSLIAGHLYEQYF. Written as DNA, the CDR3 is TGCGCCAGCAGCTTGATAGCGGGACACCTCTACGAGCAGTACTTC.

The CDR3 spells CASSLAASGSHEQYF. DNA of the CDR3: TGCGCCAGCAGCTTGGCGGCTAGCGGGAGCCACGAGCAGTACTTC. The chain has TRBV5-1 and TRBJ2-7, with 10 bases fitting TRBD2. CDR3 size: 15 residues. Germline loops: CDR1 SGHRS, CDR2 YFSETQ. J lost 5 bases, V lost 0 bases, and 5 bases had no gene match.

The chain combines TRBV28 with TRBJ2-2; D is tentatively TRBD1 or TRBD2 (6 bases each). The CDR3 length is 13 residues. CDR1 and CDR2 (germline): MDHEN, SYDVKM. The V end lost 6 bases, the J end lost 7 bases, and 12 bases lay between the germline ends. CDR3 region: CASSQGGIGELFF. The CDR3 bases are TGTGCCAGCAGCCAAGGGGGGATCGGGGAGCTGTTTTTT.

The chain combines TRBV2 with TRBJ1-1; possible D gene TRBD1, 5 bases. This CDR3 has 13 residues. Germline assignment: CDR1 SNHLY and CDR2 FYNNEI. Deletions cut 6 bases from V and 6 bases from J, with 14 bases between. In DNA, the CDR3 is TGTGCCAGCAGGGACGATTGGGGGGCTGAAGCTTTCTTT. It translates to CASRDDWGAEAFF.

In DNA form, the CDR3 reads TGTGCCAGCAGCGTAGGCGGCGGGGGGCTCGGTGAGACCCAGTACTTC. This translates into CASSVGGGGLGETQYF. This chain joins TRBV9 and TRBJ2-5, with 8 bases aligning to TRBD2. V lost 0 bases, J lost 5 bases, and 9 bases stayed unmatched. This CDR3 region has 16 residues. The germline V gene has CDR1 SGDLS and CDR2 YYNGEE.

The chain combines TRBV27 with TRBJ2-7; 7 bases line up with TRBD1. The germline V gene encodes CDR1 MNHEY and CDR2 SMNVEV (reference sequence). The length of the CDR3 is 14 residues. The V gene end was trimmed by 4 bases and the J gene end by 2 bases; junction bases not matched to a gene: 5. The CDR3 region has the DNA TGTGCCAGCAGTTGGGCAAGGGGGCCCTACGAGCAGTACTTC. Translating it yields CASSWARGPYEQYF.

The chain carries TRBV7-9 and TRBJ2-7, with TRBD2 matching over 7 bases. The J segment lost 2 bases and the V segment lost 3 bases, leaving 13 bases of the junction unmatched. The CDR3 sequence is 17 residues long. Per the germline V gene, CDR1 is SEHNR and CDR2 is FQNEAQ (reference sequence). The CDR3 is CASSFGGVRTDAYEQYF. CDR3 nucleotides: TGTGCCAGCAGCTTTGGGGGGGTACGGACGGACGCCTACGAGCAGTACTTC.

The rearrangement uses TRBV5-1 and TRBJ1-1; TRBD1 might be the D (5 bases). Looked up from germline, CDR1 is SGHRS and CDR2 is YFSETQ. Between the trimmed V and J ends, which lost 1 base and 1 base, there was a span of 11 bases. This CDR3 comprises 15 residues. CDR3 region: CASSLLQGTNTEAFF. The CDR3 nucleotides read TGCGCCAGCAGCTTGCTTCAGGGCACGAACACTGAAGCTTTCTTT.

CDR3 in amino acids: CASTIIPGQTNTEAFF. As DNA, the CDR3 is TGTGCCAGCACCATTATCCCGGGACAGACGAACACTGAAGCTTTCTTT. The chain carries TRBV7-6 and TRBJ1-1, with 7 bases matching TRBD1. Germline assignment: CDR1 SGHVS and CDR2 FNYEAQ. Trimming at V came to 7 bases and at J to 1 base, leaving 12 bases not matched to a gene. CDR3 length equals 16 residues.

The chain combines TRBV7-9 with TRBJ2-1, with TRBD1 matching over 9 bases. Unmatched junction bases numbered 5, after V lost 2 bases and J lost 0 bases. The CDR3 is 17 amino acids. Looked up from germline, CDR1 is SEHNR and CDR2 is FQNEAQ (reference sequence). The CDR3 is CASSLSRGQGSYNEQFF. CDR3 bases: TGTGCCAGCAGCTTATCGAGGGGACAGGGCTCCTACAATGAGCAGTTCTTC.

This clone was detected once. This chain connects TRBV28 to TRBJ1-5, with 9 bases matching TRBD1. Unmatched junction bases numbered 9, after V lost 5 bases and J lost 7 bases. The CDR3 loop spans 15 amino acids. The germline CDR1 and CDR2 sequences are MDHEN and SYDVKM. The CDR3 DNA sequence: TGTGCCAGCAGTACATTACAGGGGGCAGAGCAGCCCCAGCATTTT. It encodes CASSTLQGAEQPQHF.

A word on this clone: Within the sample, other DNA sequences also encode this same CDR3. The chain carries TRBV29-1 and TRBJ1-1; D is undetermined. V shed 4 bases and J shed 0 bases, with 9 bases lying between them. CDR1 and CDR2 (germline): SQVTM, ANQGSEA. The CDR3 covers 13 residues. CDR3: CSVVRGLNTEAFF. CDR3 nucleotides: TGCAGCGTTGTTCGGGGTTTGAACACTGAAGCTTTCTTT.

The chain employs TRBV21-1 and TRBJ2-1; TRBD1 is taken as the D call from the table, unchecked against the DNA. TRBV21-1 is described as a pseudogene. The CDR3 is 15 residues long. The CDR3 loop reads CASSHRDRPPNEQFF. In nucleotides, the CDR3 is TGTGCCAGCAGCCACCGGGACAGGCCCCCGAATGAGCAGTTCTTC.

The J gene is TRBJ1-1, the V gene TRBV18, with 10 bases identical to TRBD1. This CDR3 is 17 amino acids long. J was trimmed by 1 base and V by 4 bases; bases with no gene match: 9. Germline loops: CDR1 KGHSH, CDR2 LQKENI. CDR3 DNA: TGTGCCAGCTCACTTCGGGGACAGGGGAGGGGGAACACTGAAGCTTTCTTT. It specifies CASSLRGQGRGNTEAFF.

The rearrangement uses TRBV28 and TRBJ2-1, with D hard to call. The CDR3 covers 15 residues. Germline-derived CDR1 and CDR2 are MDHEN and SYDVKM. Trimming stripped 8 bases from V and 4 bases from J, with 18 bases between. The CDR3: CASRVQHQFYNEQFF. CDR3 in DNA: TGTGCCAGCCGGGTTCAGCACCAGTTTTACAATGAGCAGTTCTTC.

The table lists this clone with a count of one. The J gene is TRBJ2-7, the V gene TRBV7-9; D is uncertain. The CDR3 is 13 residues long. V lost 2 bases to trimming and J lost 3 bases, with 8 bases between them. Germline CDR1 SEHNR, CDR2 FQNEAQ (reference sequence). CDR3 sequence (DNA): TGTGCCAGCAGCTTAAGGGCCAGCTACGAGCAGTACTTC. The encoded protein is CASSLRASYEQYF. Together with reference TRBV7-9 and TRBJ2-7, the CDR3 gives the full variable domain: DTGVSQNPRHKITKRGQNVTFRCDPISEHNRLYWYRQTLGQGPEFLTYFQNEAQLEKSRLLSDRFSAERPKGSFSTLEIQRTEQGDSAMYLCASSLRASYEQYFGPGTRLTVT.

CDR3 residues: CATKTGPEKLFF. The DNA for the CDR3 is TGTGCCACGAAAACCGGTCCCGAAAAACTGTTTTTT. J is TRBJ1-4 and V is TRBV6-1, with D unclear. Germline-derived CDR1 and CDR2 are MNHNS and SASEGT. The CDR3 has 12 residues. The V end was cut by 10 bases, the J end by 8 bases, with 14 bases between.

V is TRBV9 and J is TRBJ2-1; 12 bases align to TRBD2. The CDR3 is 16 residues long. Germline V gives CDR1 SGDLS, CDR2 YYNGEE. Trimming took 3 bases from V and 8 from J; bases not matched to a gene: 9. The CDR3 DNA reads as TGTGCCAGCAGCGACGAACTAGCGGGAGGTTTCGATGAGCAGTTCTTC. Its translation is CASSDELAGGFDEQFF. Drawing the rest from reference TRBV9 and TRBJ2-1, the complete variable domain is DSGVTQTPKHLITATGQRVTLRCSPRSGDLSVYWYQQSLDQGLQFLIQYYNGEERAKGNILERFSAQQFPDLHSELNLSSLELGDSALYFCASSDELAGGFDEQFFGPGTRLTVL.

The J gene is TRBJ2-4, the V gene TRBV15; D uncertain. The V end was cut by 5 bases, the J end by 11 bases, with 16 bases between. Germline CDR1 reads LNHNV; CDR2 reads YYDKDF (reference sequence). This CDR3 has 13 residues. The CDR3 DNA reads TGTGCCACCAGCGGGCGCTTCTTGGGATTTCAGTACTTC. Amino acid sequence: CATSGRFLGFQYF.

This sequence joins TRBV6-1 and TRBJ2-4, with 9 bases matching TRBD1. CDR1 is MNHNS, CDR2 SASEGT, per germline. V was clipped by 4 bases and J by 3 bases; unmatched bases: 13. This CDR3 comprises 18 residues. The CDR3, as DNA: TGTGCCAGCAGTGCCGTCCCGGGACAGGGTTCGGGCAAAAACATTCAGTACTTC. Translating it yields CASSAVPGQGSGKNIQYF.

V and J are TRBV15 and TRBJ2-5, with D possibly matching TRBD2 (5 bases). Between the trimmed V and J ends, which lost 5 bases and 3 bases, there was a span of 7 bases. This CDR3 contains 12 residues. Germline V lookup: CDR1 LNHNV, CDR2 YYDKDF (reference sequence). The CDR3 sequence: CATSPGKETQYF. The CDR3 DNA reads TGTGCCACCAGCCCGGGGAAAGAGACCCAGTACTTC.

This clone was recorded a few times. The chain employs TRBV6-5 and TRBJ1-2, with D unresolved. CDR1 MNHEY and CDR2 SVGAGI come from the germline V gene. V was cut by 5 bases and J by 8 bases, with 9 bases left in between. This CDR3 has 11 residues. The CDR3, as DNA: TGTGCCAGCAGTACCGGGAGGGGCTACACCTTC. As protein: CASSTGRGYTF.

The chain combines TRBV7-9 with TRBJ2-1; 9 bases agree with TRBD2. Germline CDR1 SEHNR, CDR2 FQNEAQ (reference sequence). Germline trimming cut 1 base from V and 7 bases from J; bases unmatched to any gene: 8. The CDR3 covers 16 residues. This CDR3 reads CASSLVAGGPGNEQFF. Here the CDR3 DNA reads TGTGCCAGCAGCTTAGTTGCGGGAGGGCCGGGTAATGAGCAGTTCTTC.

This clone was detected only once. J is TRBJ2-3 and V is TRBV6-5; tentative D call: TRBD1 (5 bases). V was trimmed by 5 bases and J by 4 bases, leaving 10 bases between them. This CDR3 spans 13 amino acids. The germline V gene has CDR1 MNHEY and CDR2 SVGAGI. The CDR3 protein is CASSETVPDTQYF. The CDR3 DNA is TGTGCCAGCAGTGAGACAGTCCCAGATACGCAGTATTTT.

V usage is TRBV5-1 and J usage is TRBJ2-7; D call uncertain. This CDR3 contains 15 residues. Germline V CDR1 and CDR2: SGHRS, YFSETQ. V was shortened by 1 base and J by 2 bases, with 13 bases between the two germline ends. The CDR3 loop reads CASSLYDGRPYEQYF. The CDR3 region has the DNA TGCGCCAGCAGCTTGTACGACGGGCGACCCTACGAGCAGTACTTC.